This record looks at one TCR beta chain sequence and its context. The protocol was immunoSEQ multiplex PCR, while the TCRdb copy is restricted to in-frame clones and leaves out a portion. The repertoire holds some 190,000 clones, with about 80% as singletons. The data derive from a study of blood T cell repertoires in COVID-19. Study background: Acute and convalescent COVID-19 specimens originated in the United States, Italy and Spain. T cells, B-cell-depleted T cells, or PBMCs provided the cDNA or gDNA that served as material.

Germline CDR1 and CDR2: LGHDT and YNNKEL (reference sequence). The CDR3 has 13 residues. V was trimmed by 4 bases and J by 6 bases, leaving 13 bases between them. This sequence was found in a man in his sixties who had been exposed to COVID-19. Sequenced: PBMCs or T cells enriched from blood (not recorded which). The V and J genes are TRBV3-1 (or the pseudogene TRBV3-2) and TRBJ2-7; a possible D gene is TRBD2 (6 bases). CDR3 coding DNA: TGTGCCAGCAGCCGGCAGGGAGGTCGCGAGCAGTACTTC. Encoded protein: CASSRQGGREQYF.